This entry lists 30 T cell receptor beta chains sequenced from one sample in a study of human CD8 memory T cell subsets (TCRdb year 2020). A Human TCR Profiling Kit was used to prepare UMI-labeled 5' RACE TCRbeta libraries. After reprocessing by TCRdb, each CDR3 protein sequence is one entry, and no DNA is given. The table for this sample lists roughly 18,000 distinct CDR3 sequences. The top ten constitute about 5% of the sample. Input material: CD8+ T cells from PBMCs. The receptors were sampled from a human donor in good health.

This chain joins TRBV7-9 and TRBJ2-3. The CDR3 has 14 amino acids. The V gene's germline CDR1 is SEHNR and CDR2 FQNEAQ (reference sequence). The CDR3 spells CASSSGLGTDTQYF.

The chain has TRBV29-1 and TRBJ1-2; the D call from TCRdb, TRBD1, cannot be confirmed without DNA. Germline-derived CDR1 and CDR2 are SQVTM and ANQGSEA. This CDR3 spans 19 amino acids. The CDR3 reads CSVRGEHTPTGGVYYGYTF.

The gene calls are TRBV29-1 and TRBJ1-4; TCRdb selects TRBD1, and the lack of DNA leaves this call unchecked. CDR1 is SQVTM and CDR2 is ANQGSEA in the germline V gene. There are 15 residues in the CDR3. The CDR3 loop is CSVSQRGQGGEKLFF.

The genes are TRBV9 and TRBJ2-7; the D gene TCRdb calls, TRBD1, cannot be checked with no DNA. CDR3 length: 15 residues. Germline-derived CDR1 and CDR2 are SGDLS and YYNGEE. CDR3 protein: CASSPGTSRSYEQYF.

The rearrangement joins TRBV7-2 to TRBJ2-3; TCRdb reports TRBD1, a call that lacks DNA to check it against. The CDR3 loop spans 17 amino acids. Germline V gene data show CDR1 as SGHTA and CDR2 as FQGNSA. CDR3 sequence: CASSLGAGRDPTDTQYF.

The CDR3 loop reads CASSPVGYYEQYF. The genes are TRBV18 and TRBJ2-7. This CDR3 is 13 amino acids long. Germline V CDR1 and CDR2: KGHSH, LQKENI.

The chain joins TRBV11-2 to TRBJ2-1; lacking DNA, the TRBD1 call made by TCRdb goes unchecked. The CDR3 contains 14 residues. The V gene's germline CDR1 is SGHAT and CDR2 FQNNGV. This CDR3 reads CASTVGQGYNEQFF.

Here the CDR3 reads CASSQEGGPGSPLHF. The chain recombines TRBV4-1 with TRBJ1-6. This CDR3 has 15 amino acids. From germline, CDR1 is MGHRA and CDR2 YSYEKL.

The J gene is TRBJ1-1, the V gene TRBV12-3 or TRBV12-4. The CDR3 spans 14 residues. The CDR3: CASSLTRLYTEAFF.

This sequence joins TRBV7-9 and TRBJ2-2; TCRdb proposes TRBD1, but this gene call is untestable without DNA. This CDR3 has 15 amino acids. The germline gives CDR1 SEHNR, CDR2 FQNEAQ (reference sequence). The CDR3 here is CASSPRDRHTGELFF. The entire variable domain, with the rest obtained from reference TRBV7-9 and TRBJ2-2, is as follows: DTGVSQNPRHKITKRGQNVTFRCDPISEHNRLYWYRQTLGQGPEFLTYFQNEAQLEKSRLLSDRFSAERPKGSFSTLEIQRTEQGDSAMYLCASSPRDRHTGELFFGEGSRLTVL.

The gene calls are TRBV10-1 and TRBJ2-7. The CDR3 is 14 residues long. Germline CDR1 WNHNN, CDR2 SYGVQD (reference sequence). CDR3 sequence reads: CASSHGQGPYEQYF.

The chain links TRBV18 to TRBJ2-1; TCRdb names TRBD2, which stays unverified in the absence of DNA. The CDR3 has 16 amino acids. Germline lookup yields CDR1 KGHSH and CDR2 LQKENI. The CDR3 protein is CASSPPLAGPYNEQFF.

The chain recombines TRBV6-1 with TRBJ2-5; TCRdb's D call, TRBD1, is unchecked because there is no DNA. The CDR3 is 16 amino acids. The V gene's germline CDR1 is MNHNS and CDR2 SASEGT. The CDR3 spells CASSELSPGGQETQYF.

The chain couples TRBV28 to TRBJ2-7. The CDR3 contains 12 residues. Germline lookup yields CDR1 MDHEN and CDR2 SYDVKM. The CDR3 region is CASSLNDYEQYF.

The chain carries TRBV19 and TRBJ1-5; TCRdb indicates TRBD1, and absent DNA this call remains unverified. Germline CDR1 and CDR2: LNHDA and SQIVND (reference sequence). CDR3 length: 14 amino acids. The chain's CDR3 is CASTLGQSNQPQHF.

The chain combines TRBV28 with TRBJ1-4; the TCRdb D gene call, TRBD1, has no DNA to confirm it. The CDR3 has 17 residues. The germline gives CDR1 MDHEN, CDR2 SYDVKM. The CDR3 loop reads CASSPHDRGDTNEKLFF.

Its frequency marks this clonotype as medium-sized (0.01 to 0.1%). The rearrangement links TRBV6-5 to TRBJ1-1. CDR3 length: 13 amino acids. Germline V lookup: CDR1 MNHEY, CDR2 SVGAGI. The CDR3 loop reads CASSYGMNTEAFF.

V is TRBV19 and J is TRBJ1-5. Germline assignment: CDR1 LNHDA and CDR2 SQIVND (reference sequence). The CDR3 extends over 15 amino acids. Here the CDR3 reads CASKAREDSNQPQHF.

This chain joins TRBV6-5 and TRBJ1-3. The CDR3 has 15 residues. Germline V CDR1 and CDR2: MNHEY, SVGAGI. This chain's CDR3 is CASSYYAFSGNTIYF.

J is TRBJ1-2 and V is TRBV7-9; TCRdb outputs TRBD1, but without DNA this stays unchecked. CDR1 SEHNR and CDR2 FQNEAQ come from the germline V gene (reference sequence). CDR3 size: 15 residues. The CDR3 loop reads CASSLAPGFNYGYTF.

V is TRBV5-6 and J is TRBJ2-7; TCRdb returns TRBD1, unconfirmable since there is no DNA. Germline CDR1 and CDR2: SGHDT and YYEEEE. CDR3 length: 15 residues. CDR3 in amino acids: CASSSSRDRAYEQYF.

The V and J genes are TRBV6-5 and TRBJ2-7; TCRdb outputs TRBD2, but without DNA this stays unchecked. Germline V gives CDR1 MNHEY, CDR2 SVGAGI. The CDR3 is 15 amino acids. CDR3 amino acids: CASSYEGRSSYEQYF.

The rearrangement links TRBV13 to TRBJ2-7. This CDR3 contains 14 residues. Per the germline V gene, CDR1 is PRHDT and CDR2 is FYEKMQ (reference sequence). The CDR3 here is CASSNRMSSYEQYF.

The chain uses TRBV28 and TRBJ2-7; with no DNA, the TCRdb D assignment of TRBD2 cannot be verified. This CDR3 spans 16 amino acids. Per germline, CDR1 MDHEN and CDR2 SYDVKM. CDR3 residues: CASSLGASGISYEQYF. Complete variable domain (other parts from reference TRBV28 and TRBJ2-7): DVKVTQSSRYLVKRTGEKVFLECVQDMDHENMFWYRQDPGLGLRLIYFSYDVKMKEKGDIPEGYSVSREKKERFSLILESASTNQTSMYLCASSLGASGISYEQYFGPGTRLTVT.

The chain combines TRBV9 with TRBJ2-1; TCRdb proposes TRBD2, but this gene call is untestable without DNA. Germline CDR1 and CDR2: SGDLS and YYNGEE. The CDR3 is 16 amino acids. The CDR3 sequence: CASSLLSSGSSHEQFF.

The V gene is TRBV5-8, the J gene TRBJ2-1. The CDR3 runs to 15 residues. Germline V CDR1 and CDR2: SGHTS, YDEGEE. The CDR3 here is CASSLAVSSYNEQFF.

This rearrangement joins TRBV7-2 to TRBJ1-5; with no DNA, the TCRdb D assignment of TRBD1 cannot be verified. In germline, CDR1 is SGHTA, CDR2 FQGNSA. This CDR3 has 15 amino acids. CDR3 residues: CASSLRTGTNQPQHF. The full variable domain, its missing parts supplied by reference TRBV7-2 and TRBJ1-5, is GAGVSQSPSNKVTEKGKDVELRCDPISGHTALYWYRQSLGQGLEFLIYFQGNSAPDKSGLPSDRFSAERTGGSVSTLTIQRTQQEDSAVYLCASSLRTGTNQPQHFGDGTRLSIL.

This sequence joins TRBV11-3 and TRBJ1-6. This CDR3 spans 17 amino acids. The V gene's germline CDR1 is SGHNT and CDR2 YENEEA. The CDR3 sequence: CASSYRDYSAHNSPLHF.

V and J are TRBV5-6 and TRBJ1-4; no DNA is available, so the TRBD1 call from TCRdb remains unchecked. CDR1 is SGHDT and CDR2 is YYEEEE in the germline V gene. This CDR3 has 16 residues. The CDR3 sequence: CASSLVTGTSNEKLFF. Full variable domain (remainder filled in from reference TRBV5-6 and TRBJ1-4): DAGVTQSPTHLIKTRGQQVTLRCSPKSGHDTVSWYQQALGQGPQFIFQYYEEEERQRGNFPDRFSGHQFPNYSSELNVNALLLGDSALYLCASSLVTGTSNEKLFFGSGTQLSVL.

This rearrangement joins TRBV6-2 or TRBV6-3 to TRBJ2-1. The CDR3 is 12 amino acids. In germline, CDR1 is MNHEY, CDR2 SVGEGT. CDR3 residues: CASSYERLEQFF.